This T cell receptor beta chain is from a study of cytomegalovirus exposure and HLA in healthy donors. The CDR3 contains 16 residues. V lost 3 bases to trimming and J lost 8 bases; unmatched junction nucleotides: 11. CDR1 KGHSH and CDR2 LQKENI come from the germline V gene. A word on this clone: The antigen is unknown.

Clones were sequenced by immunoSEQ multiplex PCR, and TCRdb holds only the in-frame ones, with some missing. This table holds roughly 310,000 clones, over 75% found once. General study results and limits: There were some public TCRs occurring in many donors, but most TCR sequences were rare. Among TCR beta chains, those listed as cytomegalovirus-associated numbered about 160. Under in vitro conditions, a few CMV-associated chains were confirmed as specific for CMV antigens.

This receptor was obtained from a man aged 30 to 45 in good health and CMV-seronegative. The material sequenced was PBMCs. This chain links TRBV18 with TRBJ1-4; TRBD1 matches at 8 bases. CDR3 in amino acids: CASSPIFGTGLEKLFF. In nucleotides, the CDR3 is TGTGCCAGCTCACCGATATTCGGGACAGGTCTCGAAAAACTGTTTTTT.